This TCR beta chain was identified in a study of T-cell memory formation after mild COVID-19. One entry per CDR3 protein results from TCRdb running MiXCR on the 5' RACE reads. Here the sample spans nearly 350,000 distinct CDR3 sequences, approximately 12% being singletons. This CDR3 is 14 amino acids long. Per germline, CDR1 MNHEY and CDR2 SVGAGI. V was clipped by 0 bases and J by 2 bases, with 7 bases between them. The clonotype originates from a man younger than 35 who had mild COVID-19 (a few samples of this study predate the infection). Cell type and time point are not known. The chain joins TRBV6-5 to TRBJ1-2; no firm D call. Sequenced material: PBMCs or a T cell subset sorted from them (not recorded which). The CDR3 coding sequence is TGTGCCAGCAGTTACTCTCCGGGAAACTATGGCTACACCTTC. Translated: CASSYSPGNYGYTF.